This TCR beta chain was found in a study of cytomegalovirus exposure and HLA in healthy donors. CDR3 length equals 15 residues. In germline, CDR1 is MNHEY, CDR2 SMNVEV (reference sequence). The J segment lost 1 base and the V segment lost 5 bases, leaving 7 bases of the junction unmatched. 13 Jbeta primers and 60 Vbeta primers were used for the PCR. Sequencing was performed with immunoSEQ multiplex PCR; in TCRdb, only in-frame clones are kept and a portion is missing. The sample carries about 170,000 clones, approximately 80% recorded once. Findings and limits, study-wide: Common viral pathogens seemed, in a later analysis, to connect with several of the most significant clusters.

Note on this clone: Antigen unknown.

Sequenced input: PBMCs. The receptor was isolated from a male donor in good health and CMV-seronegative. J is TRBJ2-7 and V is TRBV27, with 8 bases lining up with TRBD1. Here the CDR3 reads CASSVTQGASYEQYF. CDR3 sequence (DNA): TGTGCCAGCAGTGTAACTCAGGGGGCTTCCTACGAGCAGTACTTC.